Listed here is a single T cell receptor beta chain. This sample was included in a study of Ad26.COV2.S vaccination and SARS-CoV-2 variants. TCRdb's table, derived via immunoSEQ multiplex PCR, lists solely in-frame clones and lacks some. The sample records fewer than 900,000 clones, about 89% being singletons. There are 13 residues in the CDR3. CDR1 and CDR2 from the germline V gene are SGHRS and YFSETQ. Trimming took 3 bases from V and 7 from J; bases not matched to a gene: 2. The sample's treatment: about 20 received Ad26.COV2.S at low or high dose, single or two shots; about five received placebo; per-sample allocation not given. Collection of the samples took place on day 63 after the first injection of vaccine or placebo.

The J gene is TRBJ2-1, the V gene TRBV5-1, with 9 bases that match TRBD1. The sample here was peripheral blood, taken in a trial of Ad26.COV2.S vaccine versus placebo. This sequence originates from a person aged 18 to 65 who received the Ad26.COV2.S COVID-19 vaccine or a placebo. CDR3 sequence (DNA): TGCGCCAGCAGCTACAGGGGGCTAAATGAGCAGTTCTTC. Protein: CASSYRGLNEQFF.